These 26 T cell receptor beta chains came from one sample sequenced in a study of T cells after yellow fever vaccination. A single record per CDR3 protein comes from TCRdb applying MiXCR to the 5' RACE reads. The sample comprises 200,000 to 250,000 distinct CDR3 sequences, approximately 3.3% of which are singletons, and under 3.5% rests with the top ten. The starting material was CD4+ T cells sorted from PBMCs, obtained 10 days after the yellow fever booster vaccination. The receptors shown here come from a man aged 18 to 29 who received the YFV17D yellow fever vaccine.

This clonotype came up many times. The rearrangement links TRBV7-9 to TRBJ1-2, with D possibly being TRBD1 (5 bases). Deletions cut 8 bases from V and 4 bases from J, with 20 bases between. There are 15 residues in the CDR3. Germline V gene sequence: CDR1 SEHNR, CDR2 FQNEAQ (reference sequence). CDR3 sequence: CASPLDSGGVYGYTF. DNA of the CDR3: TGTGCCAGCCCCTTAGACTCCGGGGGTGTCTATGGCTACACCTTC.

This clonotype has a handful of counts. The chain employs TRBV7-9 and TRBJ1-2; D uncertain. From germline, CDR1 is SEHNR and CDR2 FQNEAQ (reference sequence). The germline V and J ends were trimmed by 0 bases and 4 bases, with 9 bases remaining between them. This CDR3 is 14 amino acids long. The CDR3 sequence: CASSLAEGSYGYTF. The CDR3 DNA is TGTGCCAGCAGCTTAGCCGAAGGATCCTATGGCTACACCTTC.

V gene TRBV27 combines with J gene TRBJ2-1; the match to TRBD2 covers 8 bases. The CDR3 covers 17 residues. Germline-derived CDR1 and CDR2 are MNHEY and SMNVEV (reference sequence). V lost 5 bases and J lost 0; bases outside the gene matches: 9. In nucleotides, the CDR3 is TGTGCCAGCAGTAGCCGGACTAGCAGGAGCTCCTACAATGAGCAGTTCTTC. Its translation is CASSSRTSRSSYNEQFF.

The table lists this clonotype with many counts. V gene TRBV6-1 combines with J gene TRBJ2-4, with D hard to call. This CDR3 has 15 amino acids. V was trimmed by 3 bases and J by 0 bases, leaving 9 bases between them. In germline, CDR1 is MNHNS, CDR2 SASEGT. DNA of the CDR3: TGTGCCAGCAGTGATTTTGGGTCAGCCAAAAACATTCAGTACTTC. It codes for CASSDFGSAKNIQYF.

This clonotype was seen a handful of times. This chain's CDR3 is CVWGSDTQYF. Here the CDR3 DNA reads TGCGTGTGGGGATCAGATACGCAGTATTTT. This chain uses TRBV20-1 with TRBJ2-3, with D uncertain. CDR3 length: 10 amino acids. CDR1 and CDR2 from the germline V gene are DFQATT and SNEGSKA (reference sequence).

The sample holds a few counts of this clonotype. CDR3 region: CASSARETPRWRGYTF. In DNA, the CDR3 is TGTGCCAGCAGCGCCCGTGAGACTCCAAGATGGCGTGGCTACACCTTC. This chain connects TRBV7-8 to TRBJ1-2; unclear D gene. This CDR3 comprises 16 residues. Germline V gene data show CDR1 as SGHVS and CDR2 as FQNEAQ. Trimming shortened V by 5 bases and J by 7 bases, and 23 bases separated the two germline ends.

The V gene is TRBV12-3 or TRBV12-4, the J gene TRBJ2-5, with D possibly being TRBD1 (6 bases). Between the trimmed V and J ends, which lost 6 bases and 5 bases, there was a span of 13 bases. The CDR3 contains 13 residues. The CDR3 DNA is TGTGCCAGCAGCAAGGACAGCCGGGAGACCCAGTACTTC. Its protein product is CASSKDSRETQYF.

This clonotype was seen many times. The chain carries TRBV7-3 and TRBJ2-3; the D is unclear. Trimming removed 4 bases at V and 3 bases at J, with 14 bases between. CDR1 and CDR2 from the germline V gene are SGHTA and FQGTGA. The CDR3 runs 15 residues. In DNA form, the CDR3 reads TGTGCCAGCAGCTCCGGGTCCCATCTAACAGATACGCAGTATTTT. Its translation is CASSSGSHLTDTQYF.

This clonotype showed up many times. V usage is TRBV7-8 and J usage is TRBJ2-3; D call uncertain. The length of the CDR3 is 16 residues. Between the trimmed V and J ends, which lost 1 base and 5 bases, there was a span of 16 bases. Per the germline V gene, CDR1 is SGHVS and CDR2 is FQNEAQ. In DNA form, the CDR3 reads TGTGCCAGCAGCTTAGATCAGCCTCGCCCCGGAGATACGCAGTATTTT. Residues: CASSLDQPRPGDTQYF.

This clonotype has ten or more counts. The genes are TRBV7-8 and TRBJ2-1, with unresolved D. V shed 6 bases and J shed 7 bases, with 19 bases lying between them. The V gene's germline CDR1 is SGHVS and CDR2 FQNEAQ. This CDR3 is 15 amino acids long. This CDR3 is CASRRGWPMGNEQFF. As DNA, the CDR3 is TGTGCCAGCAGACGAGGTTGGCCCATGGGTAATGAGCAGTTCTTC.

This clonotype was picked up a small number of times. V and J are TRBV2 and TRBJ2-5, with D possibly TRBD1 on 5 matching bases. V was cut by 3 bases and J by 5 bases, with 13 bases left in between. Germline V lookup: CDR1 SNHLY, CDR2 FYNNEI. The CDR3 is 14 amino acids. CDR3 sequence (DNA): TGTGCCAGCAGTGAGCCAGGGTTGTTGGAGACCCAGTACTTC. This codes for CASSEPGLLETQYF. The full variable domain, rest sourced from reference TRBV2 and TRBJ2-5, is EPEVTQTPSHQVTQMGQEVILRCVPISNHLYFYWYRQILGQKVEFLVSFYNNEISEKSEIFDDQFSVERPDGSNFTLKIRSTKLEDSAMYFCASSEPGLLETQYFGPGTRLLVL.

This clonotype was detected ten times or more. This chain connects TRBV10-3 to TRBJ2-2; TRBD1 aligns across 8 bases. V lost 10 bases and J lost 4; bases outside the gene matches: 5. This CDR3 comprises 13 residues. Looked up from germline, CDR1 is ENHRY and CDR2 is SYGVKD. The CDR3: CATGGSPTGELFF. In DNA, the CDR3 is TGTGCCACAGGGGGCTCCCCCACCGGGGAGCTGTTTTTT.

There are a few counts of this clonotype. This rearrangement joins TRBV7-2 to TRBJ2-1; TRBD1 agrees at 7 bases. The junction had 3 bases not matched to a gene; V was cut back by 1 base and J by 0 bases. Per germline, CDR1 SGHTA and CDR2 FQGNSA. The CDR3 loop spans 16 amino acids. As DNA, the CDR3 is TGTGCCAGCAGCTTAGAGGGGGCTGTCTCCTACAATGAGCAGTTCTTC. It encodes CASSLEGAVSYNEQFF.

This clonotype has ten or more counts. The chain recombines TRBV11-2 with TRBJ2-1; D is possibly TRBD1 (5 bases). The V end lost 1 base, the J end lost 2 bases, and 12 bases lay between the germline ends. Looked up from germline, CDR1 is SGHAT and CDR2 is FQNNGV. The CDR3 is made up of 16 amino acids. The CDR3 sequence: CASSLGRQTAYNEQFF. CDR3 nucleotides: TGTGCCAGCAGCTTAGGGCGACAGACTGCCTACAATGAGCAGTTCTTC.

Ten or more counts support this clonotype. The J gene is TRBJ1-1, the V gene TRBV5-1; no clear D. Looked up from germline, CDR1 is SGHRS and CDR2 is YFSETQ. Trimming stripped 1 base from V and 1 base from J, with 8 bases between. The CDR3 covers 14 residues. The CDR3 sequence is CASSLMRGNTEAFF. The CDR3 DNA sequence: TGCGCCAGCAGCTTGATGCGGGGGAACACTGAAGCTTTCTTT. Drawing the rest from reference TRBV5-1 and TRBJ1-1, the complete variable domain is KAGVTQTPRYLIKTRGQQVTLSCSPISGHRSVSWYQQTPGQGLQFLFEYFSETQRNKGNFPGRFSGRQFSNSRSEMNVSTLELGDSALYLCASSLMRGNTEAFFGQGTRLTVV.

CDR3 protein: CASSDSGRSYNEQFF. The CDR3 nucleotides read TGTGCCAGCAGTGACTCAGGGCGCTCCTACAATGAGCAGTTCTTC. The rearrangement uses TRBV6-4 and TRBJ2-1; D is uncertain. The CDR3 extends over 15 amino acids. Per the germline V gene, CDR1 is MRHNA and CDR2 is SNTAGT. V was trimmed by 0 bases and J by 0 bases, leaving 6 bases between them.

This clonotype has more than one count but fewer than ten. V is TRBV15 and J is TRBJ2-2, with 8 bases that match TRBD2. Germline loops: CDR1 LNHNV, CDR2 YYDKDF (reference sequence). The V gene end was trimmed by 1 base and the J gene end by 5 bases; junction bases not matched to a gene: 9. The CDR3 contains 17 residues. The CDR3 nucleotides are TGTGCCACCAGCAGAGTTGGTAGCGGGGTTTGGACCGGGGAGCTGTTTTTT. Translating it yields CATSRVGSGVWTGELFF. The full variable domain, completed using reference TRBV15 and TRBJ2-2, is DAMVIQNPRYQVTQFGKPVTLSCSQTLNHNVMYWYQQKSSQAPKLLFHYYDKDFNNEADTPDNFQSRRPNTSFCFLDIRSPGLGDTAMYLCATSRVGSGVWTGELFFGEGSRLTVL.

A few counts support this clonotype. The J gene is TRBJ2-1, the V gene TRBV12-5, with 7 positions matching TRBD1. The V segment lost 6 bases and the J segment 4 bases; nucleotides outside the gene matches: 3. In germline, CDR1 is LGHNT, CDR2 FRNRAP. CDR3 length: 13 amino acids. The CDR3 DNA reads as TGTGCTAGTGGCCCGGGACAGTACAATGAGCAGTTCTTC. It yields the protein CASGPGQYNEQFF.

The V call is TRBV5-4, the J call TRBJ1-1; 7 positions match TRBD1. Trimming removed 4 bases from V and 9 bases from J; junction bases left unmatched: 18. The CDR3 runs to 16 residues. Germline V gives CDR1 SGHNT, CDR2 YYREEE (reference sequence). The CDR3 is CASSLNGGGRQAKAFF. The CDR3 DNA reads as TGTGCCAGCAGCCTCAACGGAGGGGGCCGCCAGGCGAAAGCTTTCTTT.

This clonotype came up many times. The chain couples TRBV7-8 to TRBJ2-5; D is possibly TRBD1 or TRBD2 (5 bases each). The germline gives CDR1 SGHVS, CDR2 FQNEAQ. With 5 bases removed from V and 1 base from J, the gap between germline ends came to 17 bases. CDR3 length: 16 residues. This chain's CDR3 is CASSASARDGQETQYF. Here the CDR3 DNA reads TGTGCCAGCAGCGCATCGGCTCGGGACGGCCAAGAGACCCAGTACTTC.

This clonotype was seen many times. The chain has TRBV20-1 and TRBJ1-2; D is uncertain. The CDR3 has 10 amino acids. The germline V gene encodes CDR1 DFQATT and CDR2 SNEGSKA (reference sequence). Trimming stripped 6 bases from V and 8 bases from J, with 10 bases between. The CDR3 nucleotides read TGCAGTGCAGAAACGTTCGGCTACACCTTC. As protein: CSAETFGYTF.

This clonotype showed up many times. This chain uses TRBV9 with TRBJ2-5, with 8 bases that match TRBD2. The junction had 7 bases not matched to a gene; V was cut back by 4 bases and J by 5 bases. The length of the CDR3 is 14 residues. Germline V CDR1 and CDR2: SGDLS, YYNGEE. For the CDR3, the DNA is TGTGCCAGCAGCCGAGGGACTAGATGGGAGACCCAGTACTTC. Amino acid sequence: CASSRGTRWETQYF.

This clonotype was counted ten times or more. The V and J genes are TRBV20-1 and TRBJ2-3; D gene unclear. Germline V lookup: CDR1 DFQATT, CDR2 SNEGSKA (reference sequence). The CDR3 extends over 14 amino acids. V lost 4 bases and J lost 0, with 11 bases in between. The CDR3 is CSATRGTSTDTQYF. The CDR3 coding sequence is TGCAGTGCTACCCGAGGAACTAGCACAGATACGCAGTATTTT.

The chain carries TRBV4-3 and TRBJ2-5; D gene unclear. Per germline, CDR1 LGHNA and CDR2 YSLEER. The CDR3 is 15 residues long. V lost 0 bases and J 2 bases, leaving 10 bases between the germline ends. In nucleotides, the CDR3 is TGCGCCAGCAGCCAAGATTACCGCACGCAAGAGACCCAGTACTTC. Protein sequence: CASSQDYRTQETQYF.

This clonotype has a count of ten or more. J is TRBJ2-7 and V is TRBV11-2, with 11 bases identical to TRBD1. CDR3 length: 15 residues. V shed 5 bases and J 3 bases; nucleotides not matched to a gene: 6. CDR1 and CDR2 (germline): SGHAT, FQNNGV. CDR3 sequence (DNA): TGTGCCAGCAGCCTTGGGACAGGGGGTTTCTACGAGCAGTACTTC. Its protein is CASSLGTGGFYEQYF.

This clonotype was counted between two and nine times. The V gene is TRBV7-2, the J gene TRBJ1-5; D is possibly TRBD1 (6 bases). This CDR3 has 17 amino acids. Germline V gene sequence: CDR1 SGHTA, CDR2 FQGNSA. Trimming left V 0 bases short and J 1 base short, with 13 bases between. CDR3 protein: CASSLAGRGGSNQPQHF. In DNA, the CDR3 is TGTGCCAGCAGCTTAGCTGGCAGGGGAGGAAGCAATCAGCCCCAGCATTTT.